This T cell receptor beta chain was identified in a study of T cells in Graves' hyperthyroidism and ophthalmopathy. Whole-study results and caveats: Among clonotypes expanded in thyroid above 0.001, most were also found in blood.

This clonotype was counted many times. Its cognate antigen is unknown. Template material for amplifying TCR beta CDR3 regions consisted of RNA transcripts. In the first-round RT-PCR of the TCR CDR3, the HTBI primer set was used. TCRdb reprocessed the multiplex PCR reads via MiXCR and lists one record per CDR3 protein. The sample gives 300,000 to 400,000 distinct CDR3 sequences, around 23% of which show up once; 50% is in the top ten. The ends lost 4 bases at V and 10 bases at J; junction bases unmatched: 4. CDR3 length: 14 residues. Germline values: CDR1 SGHTA, CDR2 FQGTGA. The V and J genes are TRBV7-3 and TRBJ2-1, with TRBD2 identical over 13 bases. Sequenced input: blood. This receptor was identified in a woman in her forties or fifties with Graves' hyperthyroidism. The CDR3 nucleotides are TGTGCCAGCAGCTACGGGACTAGCGGGGAAGAGCAGTTCTTC. Its protein product is CASSYGTSGEEQFF. Variable domain in full (rest from reference TRBV7-3 and TRBJ2-1): GAGVSQTPSNKVTEKGKYVELRCDPISGHTALYWYRQSLGQGPEFLIYFQGTGAADDSGLPNDRFFAVRPEGSVSTLKIQRTERGDSAVYLCASSYGTSGEEQFFGPGTRLTVL.